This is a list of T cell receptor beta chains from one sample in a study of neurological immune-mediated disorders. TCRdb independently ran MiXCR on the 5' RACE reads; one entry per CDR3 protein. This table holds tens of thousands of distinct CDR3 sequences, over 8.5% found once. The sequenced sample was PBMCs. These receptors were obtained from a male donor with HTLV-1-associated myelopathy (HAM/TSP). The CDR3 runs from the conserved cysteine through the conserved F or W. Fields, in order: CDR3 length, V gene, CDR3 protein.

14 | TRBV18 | CASSPSSYNSPLHF
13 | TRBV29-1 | CSGGQVMNTEAFF
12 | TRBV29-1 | CSGGLSQETQYF
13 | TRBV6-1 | CATADGGNTEAFF
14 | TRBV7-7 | CASRVGGGGYEQYF
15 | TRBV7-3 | CASSLGGLGTDTQYF
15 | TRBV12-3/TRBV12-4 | CASSLAKGGYETQYF
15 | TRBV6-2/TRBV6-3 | CASRNSGGPPYEQYF
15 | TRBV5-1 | CASTRGGGETGELFF
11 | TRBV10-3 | CAISESYGYTF
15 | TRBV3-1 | CASSQGFGLGSIQYF
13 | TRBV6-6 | CASSKDSSYEQYF
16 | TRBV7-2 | CASSRHETGITDTQYF
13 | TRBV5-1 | CASSLGTEYEQYF